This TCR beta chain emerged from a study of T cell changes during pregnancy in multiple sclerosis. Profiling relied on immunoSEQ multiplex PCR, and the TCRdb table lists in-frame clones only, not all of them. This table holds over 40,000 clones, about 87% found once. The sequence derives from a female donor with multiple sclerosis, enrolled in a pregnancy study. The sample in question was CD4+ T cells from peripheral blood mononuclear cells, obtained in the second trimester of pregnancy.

CDR3 region: CASGRGHGDQPQHF. As DNA, the CDR3 is TGTGCCAGTGGCAGGGGACACGGAGATCAGCCCCAGCATTTT. This sequence joins TRBV2 and TRBJ1-5; tentative D call: TRBD1 (6 bases). The CDR3 has 14 residues. Trimming took off 9 bases at V and 5 bases at J, with 17 bases between the two ends. The germline gives CDR1 SNHLY, CDR2 FYNNEI. The complete variable domain, with remaining parts taken from reference TRBV2 and TRBJ1-5, reads EPEVTQTPSHQVTQMGQEVILRCVPISNHLYFYWYRQILGQKVEFLVSFYNNEISEKSEIFDDQFSVERPDGSNFTLKIRSTKLEDSAMYFCASGRGHGDQPQHFGDGTRLSIL.